Reported below is one TCR beta chain. Its antigen is not yet known. Within one base of it there is no much larger clone, and no base qualities were kept. The sample comes from a study of control samples from healthy donors and cancer patients (dated by TCRdb to 2020 to 2021). Measured from the cysteine to the phenylalanine, the CDR3 is 14 residues long. The read is trimmed to its CDR3 DNA, 42 bases read in frame from base 1. The library relied on the immunoSEQ multiplex PCR assay. TCRdb obtained this table from immuneACCESS and retained in-frame rearrangements with V and J assigned. These tables miss some clones; where compared with another copy, unresolved V genes account for less than half of the shortfall, and the remainder is unexplained. This sample holds over 90,000 clones; roughly 94% were observed only once. The biggest ten clones account for about 2.5% of the sample.

The TCR comes from a woman under 30 in good health. This receptor chain uses TRBV7-5 and TRBJ1-2; the table's D call, TRBD1, was not checked against the DNA. TRBV7-5 is a listed pseudogene. The specimen was blood. This receptor has the CDR3 CVRSTRTGNYGYTF. The sequence in DNA is TGTGTCAGAAGCACGAGGACAGGGAACTATGGCTACACCTTC.